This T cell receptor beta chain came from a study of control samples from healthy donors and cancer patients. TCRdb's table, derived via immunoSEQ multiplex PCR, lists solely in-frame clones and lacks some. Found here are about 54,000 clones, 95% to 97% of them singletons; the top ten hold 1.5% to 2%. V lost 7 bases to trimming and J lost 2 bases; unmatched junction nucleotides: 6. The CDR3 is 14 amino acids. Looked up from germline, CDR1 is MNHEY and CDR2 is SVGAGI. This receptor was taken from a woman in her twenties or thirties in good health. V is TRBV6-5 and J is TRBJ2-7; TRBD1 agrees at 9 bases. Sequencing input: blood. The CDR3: CASTIGTGTYEQYF. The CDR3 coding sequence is TGTGCCAGCACCATCGGGACAGGGACCTACGAGCAGTACTTC.